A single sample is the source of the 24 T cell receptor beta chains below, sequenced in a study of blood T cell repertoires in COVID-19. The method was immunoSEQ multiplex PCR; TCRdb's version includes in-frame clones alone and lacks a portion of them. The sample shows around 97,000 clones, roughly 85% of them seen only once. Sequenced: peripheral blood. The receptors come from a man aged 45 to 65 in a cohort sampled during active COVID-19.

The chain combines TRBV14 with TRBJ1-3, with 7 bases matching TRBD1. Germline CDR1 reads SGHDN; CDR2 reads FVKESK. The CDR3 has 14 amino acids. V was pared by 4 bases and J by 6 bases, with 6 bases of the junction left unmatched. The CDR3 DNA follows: TGTGCCAGCAGCCCGGGACAGATAGCAAACACCATATATTTT. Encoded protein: CASSPGQIANTIYF.

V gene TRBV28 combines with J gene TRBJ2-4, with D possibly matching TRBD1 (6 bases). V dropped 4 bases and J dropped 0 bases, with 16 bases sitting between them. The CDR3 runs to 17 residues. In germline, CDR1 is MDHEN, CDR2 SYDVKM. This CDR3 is CASSSFKGTLAKNIQYF. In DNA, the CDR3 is TGTGCCAGCAGTTCTTTTAAGGGGACATTAGCCAAAAACATTCAGTACTTC.

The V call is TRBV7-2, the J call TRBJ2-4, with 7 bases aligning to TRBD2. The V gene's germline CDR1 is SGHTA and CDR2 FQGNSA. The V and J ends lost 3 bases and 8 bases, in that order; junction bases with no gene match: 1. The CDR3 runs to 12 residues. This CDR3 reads CASSLGRDIQYF. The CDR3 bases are TGTGCCAGCAGCTTGGGGAGGGACATTCAGTACTTC.

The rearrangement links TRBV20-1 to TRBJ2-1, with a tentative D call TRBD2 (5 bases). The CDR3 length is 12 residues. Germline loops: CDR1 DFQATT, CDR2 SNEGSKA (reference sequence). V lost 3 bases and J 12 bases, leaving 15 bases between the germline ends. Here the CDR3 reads CSASVLAPWQFF. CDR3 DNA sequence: TGCAGTGCTAGTGTCCTAGCCCCATGGCAGTTCTTC.

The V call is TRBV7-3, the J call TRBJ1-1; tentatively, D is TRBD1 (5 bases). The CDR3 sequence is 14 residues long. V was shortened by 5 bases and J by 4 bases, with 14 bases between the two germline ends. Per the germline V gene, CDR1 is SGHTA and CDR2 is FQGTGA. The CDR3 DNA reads TGTGCCAGCAGCCCCCGGGACTTCGGCACTGAAGCTTTCTTT. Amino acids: CASSPRDFGTEAFF.

The CDR3 DNA sequence: TGCGCCAGCAGCTTGGCCTCGAGCGGGGGATACAATGAGCAGTTCTTC. Translating it yields CASSLASSGGYNEQFF. The chain uses TRBV5-1 and TRBJ2-1; TRBD2 matches at 8 bases. This CDR3 region has 16 residues. V lost 0 bases and J lost 4; bases outside the gene matches: 6. Germline V lookup: CDR1 SGHRS, CDR2 YFSETQ.

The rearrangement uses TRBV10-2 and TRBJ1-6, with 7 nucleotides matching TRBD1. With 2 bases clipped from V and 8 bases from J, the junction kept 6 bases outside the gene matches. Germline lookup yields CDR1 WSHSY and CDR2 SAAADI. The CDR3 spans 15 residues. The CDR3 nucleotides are TGCGCCAGCAGTGAGCGGGACAGCTTCTATTCACCCCTCCACTTT. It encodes CASSERDSFYSPLHF.

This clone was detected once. The CDR3 nucleotides read TGTGCCAGCAGTTCGGTCGATTACACCGGGGAGCTGTTTTTT. This sequence encodes CASSSVDYTGELFF. This chain links TRBV6-2 or TRBV6-3 with TRBJ2-2; D ambiguous. The V gene lost 4 bases and the J gene lost 3 bases, with 9 bases spanning the gap. Germline V gene lookup returns CDR1 MNHEY and CDR2 SVGEGT. This CDR3 region has 14 residues.

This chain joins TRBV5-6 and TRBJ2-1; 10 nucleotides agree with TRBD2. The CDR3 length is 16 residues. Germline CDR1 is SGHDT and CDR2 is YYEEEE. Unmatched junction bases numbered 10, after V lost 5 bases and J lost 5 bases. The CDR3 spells CASRPRAGGPHNEQFF. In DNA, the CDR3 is TGTGCCAGCAGACCAAGAGCGGGGGGGCCCCACAATGAGCAGTTCTTC.

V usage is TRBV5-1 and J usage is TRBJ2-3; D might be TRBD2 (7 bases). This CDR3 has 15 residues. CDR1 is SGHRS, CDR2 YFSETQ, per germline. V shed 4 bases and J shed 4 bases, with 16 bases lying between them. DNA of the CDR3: TGCGCCAGCAGCGGGGGGGCCCGAACCCCAGATACGCAGTATTTT. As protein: CASSGGARTPDTQYF.

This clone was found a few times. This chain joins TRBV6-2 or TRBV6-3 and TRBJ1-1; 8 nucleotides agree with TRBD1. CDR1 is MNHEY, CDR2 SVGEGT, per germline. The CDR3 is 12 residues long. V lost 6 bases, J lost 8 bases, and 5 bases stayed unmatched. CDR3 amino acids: CASSPGGGEAFF. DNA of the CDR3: TGTGCCAGCAGCCCAGGGGGCGGAGAAGCTTTCTTT.

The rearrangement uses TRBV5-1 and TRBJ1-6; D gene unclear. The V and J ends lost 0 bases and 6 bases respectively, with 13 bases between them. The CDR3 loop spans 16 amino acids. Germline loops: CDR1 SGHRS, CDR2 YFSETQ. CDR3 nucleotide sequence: TGCGCCAGCAGCTTGGCGTCCGGGAAGAGTAATTCACCCCTCCACTTT. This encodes CASSLASGKSNSPLHF.

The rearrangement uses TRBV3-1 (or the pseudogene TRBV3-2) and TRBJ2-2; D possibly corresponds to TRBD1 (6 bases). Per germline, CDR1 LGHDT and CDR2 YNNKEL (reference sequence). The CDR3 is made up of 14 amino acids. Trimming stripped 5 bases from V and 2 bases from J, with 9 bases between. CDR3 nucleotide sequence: TGTGCCAGCAGCGAACAGGGCAACACCGGGGAGCTGTTTTTT. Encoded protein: CASSEQGNTGELFF.

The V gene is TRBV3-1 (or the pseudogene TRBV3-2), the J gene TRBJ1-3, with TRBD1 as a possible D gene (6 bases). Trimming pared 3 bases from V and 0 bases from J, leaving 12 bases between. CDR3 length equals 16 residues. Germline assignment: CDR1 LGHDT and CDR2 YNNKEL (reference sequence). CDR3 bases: TGTGCCAGCAGCCACCAGGGACACCGCTCTGGAAACACCATATATTTT. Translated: CASSHQGHRSGNTIYF.

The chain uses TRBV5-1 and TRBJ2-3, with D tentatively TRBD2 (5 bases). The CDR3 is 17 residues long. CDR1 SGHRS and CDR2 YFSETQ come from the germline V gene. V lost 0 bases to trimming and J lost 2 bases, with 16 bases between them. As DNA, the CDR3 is TGCGCCAGCAGCTTGGAGTGGCCGAGGGCTAACACAGATACGCAGTATTTT. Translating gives CASSLEWPRANTDTQYF.

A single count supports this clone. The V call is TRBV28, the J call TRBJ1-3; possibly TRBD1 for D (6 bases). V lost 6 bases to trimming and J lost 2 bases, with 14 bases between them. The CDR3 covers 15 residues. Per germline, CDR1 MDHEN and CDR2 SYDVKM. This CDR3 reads CASSSGVIPGNTIYF. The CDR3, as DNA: TGTGCCAGCAGCTCAGGGGTGATACCTGGAAACACCATATATTTT.

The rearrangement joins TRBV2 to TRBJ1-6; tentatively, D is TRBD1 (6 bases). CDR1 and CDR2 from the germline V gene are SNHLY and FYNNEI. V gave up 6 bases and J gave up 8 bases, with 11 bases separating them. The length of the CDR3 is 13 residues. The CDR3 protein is CASSAYRDSPLHF. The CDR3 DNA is TGTGCCAGCAGCGCTTACAGGGATTCACCCCTCCACTTT.

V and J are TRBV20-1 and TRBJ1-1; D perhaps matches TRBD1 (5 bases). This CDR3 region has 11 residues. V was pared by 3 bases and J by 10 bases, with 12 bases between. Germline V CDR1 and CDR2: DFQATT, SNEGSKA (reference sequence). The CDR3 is CSARRGPPAFF. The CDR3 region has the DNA TGCAGTGCTAGGCGGGGCCCCCCAGCTTTCTTT.

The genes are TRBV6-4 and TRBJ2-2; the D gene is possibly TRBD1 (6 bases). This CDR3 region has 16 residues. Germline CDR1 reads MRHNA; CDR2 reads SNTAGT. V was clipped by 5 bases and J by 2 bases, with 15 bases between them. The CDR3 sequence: CASSRTGLLNTGELFF. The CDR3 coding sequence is TGTGCCAGCAGTAGAACAGGGTTGTTAAACACCGGGGAGCTGTTTTTT.

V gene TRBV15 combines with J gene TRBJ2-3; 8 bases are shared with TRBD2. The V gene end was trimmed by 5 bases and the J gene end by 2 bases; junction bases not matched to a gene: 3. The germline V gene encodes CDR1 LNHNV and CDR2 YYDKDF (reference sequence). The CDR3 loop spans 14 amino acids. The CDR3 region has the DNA TGTGCCACCAGCCCGGGGGGGCCCACAGATACGCAGTATTTT. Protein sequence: CATSPGGPTDTQYF.

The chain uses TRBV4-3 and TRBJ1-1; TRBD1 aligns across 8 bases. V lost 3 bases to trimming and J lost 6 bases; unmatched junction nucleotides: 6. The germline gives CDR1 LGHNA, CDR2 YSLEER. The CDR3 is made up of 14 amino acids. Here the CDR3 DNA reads TGCGCCAGCAGCCACGCGGACAGGGACTCTGAAGCTTTCTTT. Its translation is CASSHADRDSEAFF.

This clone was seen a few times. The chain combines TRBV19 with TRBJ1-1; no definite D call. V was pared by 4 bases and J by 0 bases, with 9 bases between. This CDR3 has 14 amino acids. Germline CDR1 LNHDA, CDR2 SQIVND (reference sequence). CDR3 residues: CASSRAEMNTEAFF. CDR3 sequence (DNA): TGTGCCAGTAGTAGGGCAGAAATGAACACTGAAGCTTTCTTT.

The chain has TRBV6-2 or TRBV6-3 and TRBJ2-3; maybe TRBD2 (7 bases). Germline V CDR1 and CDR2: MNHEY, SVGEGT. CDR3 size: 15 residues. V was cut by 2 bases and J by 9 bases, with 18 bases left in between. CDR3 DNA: TGTGCCAGCAGTTACGCACGGGGGGCCACAGGGACGCAGTATTTT. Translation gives CASSYARGATGTQYF.

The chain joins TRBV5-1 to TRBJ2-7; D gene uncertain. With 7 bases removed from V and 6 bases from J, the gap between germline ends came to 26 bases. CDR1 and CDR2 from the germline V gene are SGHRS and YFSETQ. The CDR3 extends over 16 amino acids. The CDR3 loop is CASLPAPGSPTSEQYV. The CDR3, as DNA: TGCGCCAGCCTACCCGCCCCGGGTTCCCCGACGTCCGAGCAGTACGTC.